Listed here is a single TCR beta chain. These data are taken from a study of identical twins. From the 5' RACE reads, TCRdb called clonotypes with MiXCR, one entry per CDR3 protein. The sample includes around 530,000 distinct CDR3 sequences, around 15% of them seen just once. CDR1 SNHLY and CDR2 FYNNEI come from the germline V gene. The V and J ends lost 4 bases and 3 bases respectively, with 13 bases between them. This CDR3 spans 14 amino acids. These records were also assigned to another study, of yellow fever vaccine responses in identical twins.

Material: CD4+ T cells sorted from blood. This chain uses TRBV2 with TRBJ2-7, with no clear D. The TCR originated in a woman aged 18-30 years in good health. This chain's CDR3 is CASSALYLGYEQYF. The DNA of the CDR3 is TGTGCCAGCAGTGCCTTGTATCTGGGCTACGAGCAGTACTTC.